This TCR beta chain originates from a study of blood T cells in healthy people across ages. V dropped 8 bases and J dropped 3; count of bases not matched to a gene: 4. The CDR3 extends over 12 amino acids. The study's findings and limits: There was a strong correlation between TCR beta diversity and naive T cell percentage. Unsorted PBMCs prevented conclusive naive versus antigen-experienced comparison. The recorded TCR beta diversity per million T cells decreased in a roughly linear manner with age.

This clonotype was observed many times. Its antigen is unknown. Using a J-beta primer mix together with a sample-barcoded 5' primer, a second PCR was run for roughly 7 to 12 cycles. TCRdb re-analysed the 5' RACE reads in MiXCR, keeping a single row per CDR3 protein. Among about 620,000 distinct CDR3 sequences listed, 40% to 65% were seen once. Sequenced: blood. The receptor was isolated from a woman of 80 years or more in good health. The chain uses TRBV12-3 or TRBV12-4 and TRBJ2-7; 7 nucleotides agree with TRBD1. The CDR3 DNA follows: TGTGCCAGCGCCCGGGACAGCTACGAGCAGTACTTC. This encodes CASARDSYEQYF.